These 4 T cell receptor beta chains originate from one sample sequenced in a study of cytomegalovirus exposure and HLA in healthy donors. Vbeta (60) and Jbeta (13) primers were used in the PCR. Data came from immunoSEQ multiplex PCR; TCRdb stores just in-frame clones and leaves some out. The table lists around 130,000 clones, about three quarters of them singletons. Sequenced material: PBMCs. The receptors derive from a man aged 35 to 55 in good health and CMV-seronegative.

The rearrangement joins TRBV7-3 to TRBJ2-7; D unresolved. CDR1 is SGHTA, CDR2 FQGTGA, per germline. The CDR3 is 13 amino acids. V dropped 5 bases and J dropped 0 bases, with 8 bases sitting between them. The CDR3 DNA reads TGTGCCAGCAGCCTCCTCCCCTCCTACGAGCAGTACTTC. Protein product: CASSLLPSYEQYF.

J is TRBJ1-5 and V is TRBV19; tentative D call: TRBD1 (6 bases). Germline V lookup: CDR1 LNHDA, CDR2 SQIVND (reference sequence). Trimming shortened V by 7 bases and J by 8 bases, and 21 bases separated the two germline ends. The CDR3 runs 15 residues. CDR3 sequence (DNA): TGTGCCAGTACCACCGTGGGGGGGCTGATAAAGCCCCAGCATTTT. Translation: CASTTVGGLIKPQHF. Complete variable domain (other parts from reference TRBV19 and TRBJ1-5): DGGITQSPKYLFRKEGQNVTLSCEQNLNHDAMYWYRQDPGQGLRLIYYSQIVNDFQKGDIAEGYSVSREKKESFPLTVTSAQKNPTAFYLCASTTVGGLIKPQHFGDGTRLSIL.

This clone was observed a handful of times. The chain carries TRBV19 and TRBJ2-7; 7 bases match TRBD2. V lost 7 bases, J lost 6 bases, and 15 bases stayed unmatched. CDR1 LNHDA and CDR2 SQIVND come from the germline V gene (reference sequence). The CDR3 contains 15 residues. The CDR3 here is CASTHPSILAGEQYF. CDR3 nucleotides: TGTGCCAGTACTCACCCCTCAATCTTAGCGGGCGAGCAGTACTTC.

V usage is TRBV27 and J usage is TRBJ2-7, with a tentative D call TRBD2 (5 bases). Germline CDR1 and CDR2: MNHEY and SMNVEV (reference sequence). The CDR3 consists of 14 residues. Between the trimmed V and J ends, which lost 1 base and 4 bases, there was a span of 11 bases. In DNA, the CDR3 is TGTGCCAGCAGTTTATTTACGGGAAATTACGAGCAGTACTTC. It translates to CASSLFTGNYEQYF.